The present TCR beta chain was sequenced within a study of T-cell reconstitution after alpha-beta-depleted transplantation in children (dated by TCRdb to 2015 to 2016). For the study in its entirety: Using TCR repertoire profiling, the study followed T-cell immune reconstitution in a quantitative way in children after TCRalphabeta/CD19-depleted allogeneic hematopoietic cell transplantation.

Library preparation used PCR. For sequencing, an Illumina HiSeq 2500 was employed. TCR library preparation used molecular barcoding, with unique molecular identifiers applied to normalize quantification of the TCRbeta repertoire. TCRdb trimmed public reads at Q25 via fastp, called clones via MiXCR and kept in-frame beta chains. Each entry merges the rows of one CDR3 protein and shows their most common DNA and genes. The sample table records 420,000 or so distinct CDR3 sequences; roughly 10% of these occur just once. The biggest ten clones account for 4.5% to 6% of the sample. This clonotype was seen repeatedly, ten times or more. This clone's antigen is unknown. No base-level quality is on record; no much larger clone is a single base apart. Trimming costs V 5 bases and J 0 bases, and their ends lie 11 bases apart. Sequences MNHEY (CDR1) and SMNVEV (CDR2) are obtained from the germline V gene (reference sequence). Reading from cysteine to phenylalanine, the CDR3 counts 14 amino acids. The retained sequence is limited to the CDR3, 42 bases, with the frame set at the first base.

The chain uses TRBV27 and TRBJ2-7; the best D guess is TRBD2, with 7 bases matching. The receptor comes from a human donor who donated a stem cell graft to a child with acute myeloid leukemia. Sample: PBMCs from the stem cell graft donor, taken from the stem cell graft. The nucleotides are TGTGCCAGCAGTCAAGGGGGGGCCTCCTACGAGCAGTACTTC. This encodes CASSQGGASYEQYF.